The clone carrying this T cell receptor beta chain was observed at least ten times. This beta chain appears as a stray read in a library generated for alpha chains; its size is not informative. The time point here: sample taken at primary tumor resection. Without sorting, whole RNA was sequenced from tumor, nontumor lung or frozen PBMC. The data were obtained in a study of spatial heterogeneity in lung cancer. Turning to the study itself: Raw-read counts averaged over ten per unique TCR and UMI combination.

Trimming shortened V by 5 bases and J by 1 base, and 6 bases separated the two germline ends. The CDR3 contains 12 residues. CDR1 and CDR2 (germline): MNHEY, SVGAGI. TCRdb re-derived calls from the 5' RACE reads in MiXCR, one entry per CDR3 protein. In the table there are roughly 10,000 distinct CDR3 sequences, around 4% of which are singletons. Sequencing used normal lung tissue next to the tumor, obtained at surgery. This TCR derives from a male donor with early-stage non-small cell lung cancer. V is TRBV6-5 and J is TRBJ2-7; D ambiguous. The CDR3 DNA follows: TGTGCCAGCAGTACAGATTCCTACGAGCAGTACTTC. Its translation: CASSTDSYEQYF.